The 26 T cell receptor beta chains given below trace back to one sample, sequenced in a study of T cells after yellow fever vaccination. TCRdb recomputed calls from the 5' RACE reads with MiXCR, one row per CDR3 protein. The repertoire holds hundreds of thousands of distinct CDR3 sequences, with around 4% as singletons. The source material was PBMCs, sampled on the day of the yellow fever booster vaccination. The receptors shown here come from a man aged 18 to 29 who received the YFV17D yellow fever vaccine.

V is TRBV10-3 and J is TRBJ1-3, with 7 bases fitting TRBD1. In germline, CDR1 is ENHRY, CDR2 SYGVKD. Germline trimming cut 6 bases from V and 2 bases from J; bases unmatched to any gene: 4. The CDR3 totals 14 residues. The CDR3 DNA reads TGTGCCATCAGACCCGGGACAGCTGGAAACACCATATATTTT. Translating it yields CAIRPGTAGNTIYF.

This clonotype has ten or more counts. V gene TRBV20-1 combines with J gene TRBJ1-1; a possible D gene is TRBD1 (5 bases). Germline V gives CDR1 DFQATT, CDR2 SNEGSKA (reference sequence). CDR3 length equals 15 residues. V dropped 0 bases and J dropped 7 bases, with 18 bases sitting between them. The CDR3 protein is CSARDPANRQLEAFF. The CDR3 DNA reads TGCAGTGCTAGAGATCCTGCGAACAGACAGCTTGAAGCTTTCTTT.

This clonotype was detected many times. The chain is built from TRBV3-1 and TRBJ2-4, with TRBD2 as a possible D gene (6 bases). The CDR3 runs to 15 residues. Deletions cut 3 bases from V and 8 bases from J, with 17 bases between. The V gene's germline CDR1 is LGHDT and CDR2 YNNKEL (reference sequence). CDR3 sequence (DNA): TGTGCCAGCAGCCACCCCGGGGCTCAGCGGGACATTCAGTACTTC. Amino acids: CASSHPGAQRDIQYF.

In its sample, this clonotype was seen a few times. The chain employs TRBV12-3 or TRBV12-4 and TRBJ1-5; TRBD1 aligns across 7 bases. J gave up 1 base and V 4 bases, and 10 bases lay outside the gene matches. The CDR3 length is 17 residues. The chain's CDR3 is CASSSEQGVGSNQPQHF. For the CDR3, the DNA is TGTGCCAGCAGTTCAGAGCAGGGGGTGGGGAGCAATCAGCCCCAGCATTTT.

The chain joins TRBV4-1 to TRBJ1-1; 8 bases fit TRBD1. The germline V gene encodes CDR1 MGHRA and CDR2 YSYEKL. This CDR3 is built from 14 residues. V trimming: 1 base; J trimming: 8 bases; junction bases outside the gene matches: 6. The CDR3 DNA reads as TGCGCCAGCAGCCAAGCTCCAGGGGACAGGGAAGCTTTCTTT. It yields the protein CASSQAPGDREAFF.

This clonotype was recorded many times. The rearrangement links TRBV5-1 to TRBJ1-2, with unresolved D. The CDR3 runs to 13 residues. V was pared by 0 bases and J by 3 bases, with 6 bases between. Germline V gives CDR1 SGHRS, CDR2 YFSETQ. In DNA form, the CDR3 reads TGCGCCAGCAGCTTGGGGGCAGACTATGGCTACACCTTC. This codes for CASSLGADYGYTF.

The genes are TRBV5-1 and TRBJ2-1; 8 positions agree with TRBD2. CDR1 is SGHRS and CDR2 is YFSETQ in the germline V gene. The CDR3 extends over 16 amino acids. Trimming cost V 6 bases and J 1 base; bases outside gene matches: 9. The CDR3 protein is CASTPIGGGSYNEQFF. The CDR3 region has the DNA TGCGCCAGCACCCCGATAGGCGGGGGGTCCTACAATGAGCAGTTCTTC. Complete variable domain (other parts from reference TRBV5-1 and TRBJ2-1): KAGVTQTPRYLIKTRGQQVTLSCSPISGHRSVSWYQQTPGQGLQFLFEYFSETQRNKGNFPGRFSGRQFSNSRSEMNVSTLELGDSALYLCASTPIGGGSYNEQFFGPGTRLTVL.

This clonotype was picked up a small number of times. The chain couples TRBV3-1 to TRBJ1-5, with no clear D. The CDR3 is made up of 14 amino acids. The germline gives CDR1 LGHDT, CDR2 YNNKEL (reference sequence). The germline V and J ends were trimmed by 0 bases and 4 bases, with 7 bases remaining between them. CDR3 region: CASSQEGDNQPQHF. The CDR3 nucleotides read TGTGCCAGCAGCCAAGAGGGAGATAATCAGCCCCAGCATTTT.

This clonotype was seen repeatedly, ten times or more. This chain uses TRBV12-3 or TRBV12-4 with TRBJ1-2, with D possibly matching TRBD1 (5 bases). CDR3 size: 13 residues. V lost 3 bases and J lost 2, with 7 bases in between. CDR3 in DNA: TGTGCCAGCAGTTTCAACAGGAACTATGGCTACACCTTC. Encoded protein: CASSFNRNYGYTF.

This clonotype was observed at least ten times. The chain has TRBV9 and TRBJ2-3; no reliable D call. The CDR3 runs 14 residues. Germline CDR1 and CDR2: SGDLS and YYNGEE. Trimming stripped 6 bases from V and 0 bases from J, with 11 bases between. The CDR3 is CASTRQSSTDTQYF. CDR3 in DNA: TGTGCCAGCACCCGCCAGAGTAGCACAGATACGCAGTATTTT.

There are a few counts of this clonotype. V is TRBV3-1 and J is TRBJ2-2; 8 nucleotides match TRBD2. Germline V CDR1 and CDR2: LGHDT, YNNKEL (reference sequence). V lost 3 bases to trimming and J lost 0 bases; unmatched junction nucleotides: 12. This CDR3 contains 19 residues. Written as DNA, the CDR3 is TGTGCCAGCAGCCACGCAGGCGGGGGGACCCACCCGAACACCGGGGAGCTGTTTTTT. Translating it yields CASSHAGGGTHPNTGELFF.

The chain combines TRBV12-3 or TRBV12-4 with TRBJ2-6; no clear D gene. The V end was cut by 8 bases, the J end by 2 bases, with 16 bases between. The CDR3 runs to 16 residues. CDR3 loop: CASGPDQETGANVLTF. DNA of the CDR3: TGTGCCAGCGGCCCTGATCAGGAAACTGGGGCCAACGTCCTGACTTTC.

This clonotype was seen a handful of times. The chain carries TRBV6-2 or TRBV6-3 and TRBJ2-3, with D unresolved. The germline V gene has CDR1 MNHEY and CDR2 SVGEGT. Deletions cut 6 bases from V and 4 bases from J, with 11 bases between. This CDR3 region has 13 residues. The CDR3 protein is CASRPQWADTQYF. The DNA for the CDR3 is TGTGCCAGCAGACCACAGTGGGCAGATACGCAGTATTTT.

In its sample, this clonotype was seen many times. This chain uses TRBV18 with TRBJ2-7; no clear D gene. V was pared by 3 bases and J by 2 bases, with 8 bases between. The CDR3 runs to 13 residues. Germline V lookup: CDR1 KGHSH, CDR2 LQKENI. The CDR3 DNA sequence: TGTGCCAGCTCACCCACTTCAACCTACGAGCAGTACTTC. Amino acid sequence: CASSPTSTYEQYF.

The sample holds a few counts of this clonotype. The chain couples TRBV5-1 to TRBJ2-7; 14 nucleotides agree with TRBD2. Germline CDR1 SGHRS, CDR2 YFSETQ. The CDR3 is 16 residues long. Germline trimming cut 2 bases from V and 3 bases from J; bases unmatched to any gene: 4. CDR3 DNA sequence: TGCGCCAGCAGCTTTCGACTAGCGGGGGGGTACTACGAGCAGTACTTC. It is translated as CASSFRLAGGYYEQYF.

The table lists this clonotype with many counts. The chain carries TRBV28 and TRBJ1-1; unclear D gene. Germline V gene sequence: CDR1 MDHEN, CDR2 SYDVKM. Trimming shortened V by 2 bases and J by 0 bases, and 7 bases separated the two germline ends. The CDR3 consists of 14 residues. CDR3 protein: CASSLVNVNTEAFF. The DNA for the CDR3 is TGTGCCAGCAGTTTAGTTAACGTGAACACTGAAGCTTTCTTT.

This chain joins TRBV6-5 and TRBJ1-2, with D possibly matching TRBD1 (5 bases). Germline-derived CDR1 and CDR2 are MNHEY and SVGAGI. Trimming removed 0 bases at V and 8 bases at J, with 10 bases between. The CDR3 has 13 residues. The CDR3 coding sequence is TGTGCCAGCAGTTACTCGTTAGGGGAGGGCTACACCTTC. Protein: CASSYSLGEGYTF.

This clonotype occurred many times. V is TRBV19 and J is TRBJ2-5; TRBD1 matches at 9 bases. The CDR3 has 15 amino acids. Germline CDR1 and CDR2: LNHDA and SQIVND (reference sequence). V shed 4 bases, J shed 5 bases, and the junction held 8 bases outside the gene matches. The CDR3 DNA reads as TGTGCCAGTAGTACCGGGACAGGGAACAGGGAGACCCAGTACTTC. It yields the protein CASSTGTGNRETQYF.

The gene calls are TRBV4-1 and TRBJ2-1; D ambiguous. The CDR3 totals 14 residues. Germline V lookup: CDR1 MGHRA, CDR2 YSYEKL. V lost 3 bases and J lost 5, with 11 bases in between. This CDR3 reads CASSHPPVNNEQFF. The CDR3 DNA reads as TGCGCCAGCAGCCACCCCCCGGTGAACAATGAGCAGTTCTTC.

J is TRBJ2-7 and V is TRBV5-1; D may correspond to TRBD1 or TRBD2 (5 bases each). Germline V gene sequence: CDR1 SGHRS, CDR2 YFSETQ. The germline V and J ends were trimmed by 4 bases and 2 bases, with 10 bases remaining between them. The CDR3 extends over 13 amino acids. The CDR3 bases are TGCGCCAGCAGCCGGGACGGTACCTACGAGCAGTACTTC. Residues: CASSRDGTYEQYF.

This clonotype has a handful of counts. This chain joins TRBV20-1 and TRBJ2-1, with 10 bases identical to TRBD2. Germline loops: CDR1 DFQATT, CDR2 SNEGSKA (reference sequence). V lost 4 bases to trimming and J lost 0 bases; unmatched junction nucleotides: 3. This CDR3 has 15 amino acids. CDR3 residues: CSAISGGASYNEQFF. The CDR3 nucleotides read TGCAGTGCTATCAGCGGGGGGGCCTCCTACAATGAGCAGTTCTTC.

This clonotype came up many times. V and J are TRBV7-9 and TRBJ2-3; 7 bases are a match to TRBD1. V shed 6 bases, J shed 3 bases, and the junction held 15 bases outside the gene matches. This CDR3 contains 17 residues. Germline CDR1 and CDR2: SEHNR and FQNEAQ (reference sequence). CDR3 in amino acids: CASSLSVRTGGTDTQYF. CDR3 coding DNA: TGTGCCAGCAGTCTCTCGGTCCGGACAGGAGGAACAGATACGCAGTATTTT.

The chain recombines TRBV7-6 with TRBJ2-7; either TRBD1 or TRBD2 may fit D (5 bases each). Germline CDR1 reads SGHVS; CDR2 reads FNYEAQ. The CDR3 has 16 amino acids. V lost 1 base, J lost 2 bases, and 15 bases lay in between. CDR3 DNA: TGTGCCAGCAGCTTAGGGGGTCTTGGGGGACCCTACGAGCAGTACTTC. Residues: CASSLGGLGGPYEQYF.

This clonotype was seen a handful of times. The rearrangement uses TRBV7-2 and TRBJ1-1; D is unresolved. CDR3 size: 14 residues. Per germline, CDR1 SGHTA and CDR2 FQGNSA. V lost 2 bases to trimming and J lost 0 bases, with 7 bases between them. The CDR3: CASSLQIMNTEAFF. Here the CDR3 DNA reads TGTGCCAGCAGCTTACAGATAATGAACACTGAAGCTTTCTTT.

This clonotype was found many times. The chain joins TRBV18 to TRBJ1-5, with TRBD1 identical over 8 bases. Germline V gives CDR1 KGHSH, CDR2 LQKENI. The ends lost 6 bases at V and 5 bases at J; junction bases unmatched: 3. This CDR3 is 13 amino acids long. CDR3 region: CASSQGADQPQHF. The CDR3, as DNA: TGTGCCAGCTCCCAGGGGGCAGATCAGCCCCAGCATTTT.

In its sample, this clonotype was seen many times. The chain uses TRBV20-1 and TRBJ2-1, with D unclear. Germline V gives CDR1 DFQATT, CDR2 SNEGSKA (reference sequence). The CDR3 runs 13 residues. Deletions cut 5 bases from V and 0 bases from J, with 8 bases between. CDR3 region: CSAPASSYNEQFF. The CDR3 region has the DNA TGCAGTGCTCCTGCGAGCTCCTACAATGAGCAGTTCTTC.